The rows below give T cell receptor beta chains drawn from one sample of a study of metastatic and nonmetastatic thyroid tumors. TCRdb reanalyzed the PCR reads via MiXCR. The top ten hold roughly 30% of the sample, which has 6,500 to 8,500 clones, just under 30% seen once. The specimen sequenced was tumor tissue. These receptors all come from a female donor with papillary thyroid cancer or a benign thyroid nodule (not recorded which). Some clones in this sample may be carry-over from other donors' samples. CDR3s leave out the opening cysteine and the closing phenylalanine or tryptophan. The size field is filled for only some rows; it gives once, few, many or a size class.

size,J,V,CDR3
medium-sized,TRBJ2-1,TRBV6-2/TRBV6-3,ASSYSIGSYNEQF
.,TRBJ2-7,TRBV15,ATSSNPLQGYEQY
.,TRBJ2-3,TRBV2,ASRGDGGPTDTQY
.,TRBJ1-6,TRBV6-4,ATRPGTANSPLH
few,TRBJ2-5,TRBV5-1,ASSFSGRAQETQY
once,TRBJ1-2,TRBV7-9,ASSLGGQDYGYT
many,TRBJ2-6,TRBV27,ASSSLRSSSGANVLT
medium-sized,TRBJ2-7,TRBV4-3,ASSQRTGPFYEQY
.,TRBJ2-1,TRBV5-1,ASSLAGFVGQGGNEQF
many,TRBJ2-7,TRBV27,ASSAGSGTGDSYEQY
.,TRBJ1-1,TRBV6-5,ASSYQDRLNTEAF